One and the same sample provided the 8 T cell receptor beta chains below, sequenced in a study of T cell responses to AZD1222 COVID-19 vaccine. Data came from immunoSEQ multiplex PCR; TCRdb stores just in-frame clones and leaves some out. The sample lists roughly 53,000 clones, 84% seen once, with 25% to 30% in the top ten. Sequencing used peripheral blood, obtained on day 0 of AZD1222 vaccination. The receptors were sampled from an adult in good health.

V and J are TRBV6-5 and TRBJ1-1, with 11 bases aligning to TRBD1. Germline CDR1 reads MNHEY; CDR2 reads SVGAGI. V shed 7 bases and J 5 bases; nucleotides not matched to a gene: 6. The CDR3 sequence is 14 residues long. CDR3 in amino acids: CASTTGQGVTEAFF. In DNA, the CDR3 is TGTGCCAGCACTACGGGACAGGGGGTAACTGAAGCTTTCTTT.

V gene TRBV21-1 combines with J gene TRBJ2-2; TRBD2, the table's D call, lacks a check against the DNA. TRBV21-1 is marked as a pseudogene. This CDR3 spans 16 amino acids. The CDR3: CASSRPGLGNTGELFF. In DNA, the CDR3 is TGTGCCAGCAGCAGACCGGGACTAGGCAACACCGGGGAGCTGTTTTTT.

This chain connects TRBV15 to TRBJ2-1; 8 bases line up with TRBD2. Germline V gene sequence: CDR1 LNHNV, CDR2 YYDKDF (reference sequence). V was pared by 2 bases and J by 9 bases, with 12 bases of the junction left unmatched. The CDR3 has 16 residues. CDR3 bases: TGTGCCACCAGCAGAAATAGCGGGGAGGGGTCGGGTGAGCAGTTCTTC. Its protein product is CATSRNSGEGSGEQFF.

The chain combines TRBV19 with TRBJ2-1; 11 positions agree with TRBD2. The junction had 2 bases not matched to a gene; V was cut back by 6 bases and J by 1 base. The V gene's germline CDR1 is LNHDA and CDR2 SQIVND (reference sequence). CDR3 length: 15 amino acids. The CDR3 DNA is TGTGCCAGTAGGACTAGCGGGGAATCCTACAATGAGCAGTTCTTC. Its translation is CASRTSGESYNEQFF. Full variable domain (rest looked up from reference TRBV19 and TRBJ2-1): DGGITQSPKYLFRKEGQNVTLSCEQNLNHDAMYWYRQDPGQGLRLIYYSQIVNDFQKGDIAEGYSVSREKKESFPLTVTSAQKNPTAFYLCASRTSGESYNEQFFGPGTRLTVL.

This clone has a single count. The CDR3 region has the DNA TGTGCCACGAGCAGGGAGTACGAGCAGTACTTC. Its protein product is CATSREYEQYF. This chain links TRBV13 with TRBJ2-7, with D possibly being TRBD1 or TRBD2 (5 bases each). Trimming left V 10 bases short and J 4 bases short, with 11 bases between. Looked up from germline, CDR1 is PRHDT and CDR2 is FYEKMQ (reference sequence). The CDR3 is 11 residues long.

The CDR3 coding sequence is TGTGCCAGTAGTGTTCGGTCTGTAGGTGATGTTCCGGAGACCCAGTACTTC. Its protein product is CASSVRSVGDVPETQYF. The chain joins TRBV19 to TRBJ2-5; D gene uncertain. The germline V and J ends were trimmed by 5 bases and 5 bases, with 24 bases remaining between them. In germline, CDR1 is LNHDA, CDR2 SQIVND (reference sequence). The CDR3 sequence is 17 residues long.

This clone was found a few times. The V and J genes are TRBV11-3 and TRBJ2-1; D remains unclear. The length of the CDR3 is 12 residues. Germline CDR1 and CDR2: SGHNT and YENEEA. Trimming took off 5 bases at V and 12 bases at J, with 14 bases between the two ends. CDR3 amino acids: CASSMGMKGQFF. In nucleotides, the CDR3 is TGTGCCAGCAGCATGGGAATGAAGGGGCAGTTCTTC.

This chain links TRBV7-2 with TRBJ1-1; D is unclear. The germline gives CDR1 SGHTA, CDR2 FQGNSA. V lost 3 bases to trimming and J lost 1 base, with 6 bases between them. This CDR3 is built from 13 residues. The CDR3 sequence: CASSFLTNTEAFF. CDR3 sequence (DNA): TGTGCCAGCAGCTTTCTGACGAACACTGAAGCTTTCTTT.